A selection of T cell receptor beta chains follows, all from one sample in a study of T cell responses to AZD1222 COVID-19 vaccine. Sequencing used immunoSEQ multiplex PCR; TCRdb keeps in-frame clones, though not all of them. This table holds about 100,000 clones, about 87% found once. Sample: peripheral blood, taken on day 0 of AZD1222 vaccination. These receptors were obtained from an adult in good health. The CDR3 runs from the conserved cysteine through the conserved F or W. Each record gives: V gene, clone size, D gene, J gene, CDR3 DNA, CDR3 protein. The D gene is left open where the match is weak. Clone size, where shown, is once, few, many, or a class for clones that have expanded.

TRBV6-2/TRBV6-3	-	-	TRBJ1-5	TGTGCCAGCAGTCCCCCCGGGATTAGCAATCAGCCCCAGCATTTT	CASSPPGISNQPQHF
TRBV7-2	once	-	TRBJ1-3	TGTGCCAGCAGCCCCTCAAGTAGAGACACCATATATTTT	CASSPSSRDTIYF
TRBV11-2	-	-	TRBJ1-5	TGTGCCAGCAGCTTAGGAGACGGGAGGAATCAGCCCCAGCATTTT	CASSLGDGRNQPQHF
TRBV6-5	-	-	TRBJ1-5	TGTGCCAGCAGACCCCTCTTGAATCAGCCCCAGCATTTT	CASRPLLNQPQHF
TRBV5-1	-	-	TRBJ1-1	TGCGCCAGCAGCTCTAGGGAAAACACTGAAGCTTTCTTT	CASSSRENTEAFF
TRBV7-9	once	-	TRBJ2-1	TGTGCCAGCAGCTTAGTACCGCCTTTTACAGGGCCTGAATACAATGAGCAGTTCTTC	CASSLVPPFTGPEYNEQFF
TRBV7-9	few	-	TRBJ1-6	TGTGCCAGCAGCCAACAAGAAGATTCACCCCTCCACTTT	CASSQQEDSPLHF
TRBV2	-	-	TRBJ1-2	TGTGCCAGCAGTGAAGCCCGCACAGATAACTATGGCTACACCTTC	CASSEARTDNYGYTF
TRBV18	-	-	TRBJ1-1	TGTGCCAGCTCACGACCTCTGCAGAAGAACACTGAAGCTTTCTTT	CASSRPLQKNTEAFF
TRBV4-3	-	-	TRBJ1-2	TGCGCCAGCAGCCAAGTAGAATGGTCTCCGCGCTACACCTTC	CASSQVEWSPRYTF
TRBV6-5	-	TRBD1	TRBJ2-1	TGTGCCAGCAGCCCCGGGACAGGGGAATACAATGAGCAGTTCTTC	CASSPGTGEYNEQFF
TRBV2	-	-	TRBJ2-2	TGTGCCATCTCGTTCGCGAACACCGGGGAGCTGTTTTTT	CAISFANTGELFF
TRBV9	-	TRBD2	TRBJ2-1	TGTGCCAGCAGCGCCTCGGGACTAGCAACCGAGCAGTTCTTC	CASSASGLATEQFF
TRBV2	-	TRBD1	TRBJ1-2	TGTGCCACCGGGACAGGGGGAGTCTATGGCTACACCTTC	CATGTGGVYGYTF
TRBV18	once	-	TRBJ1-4	TGTGCCAGCTCACCACAGGGTATCGAAAAACTGTTTTTT	CASSPQGIEKLFF
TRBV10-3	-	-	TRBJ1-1	TGTGCCATCAGTGAGAATGGGAACACTGAAGCTTTCTTT	CAISENGNTEAFF
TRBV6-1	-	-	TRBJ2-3	TGTGCCAGCACCCCCGGACAGTACCGGGGAGATACGCAGTATTTT	CASTPGQYRGDTQYF
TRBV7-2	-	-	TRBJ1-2	TGTGCCAGCGGTGGGACTCCCTTACTTTATGGCTACACCTTC	CASGGTPLLYGYTF
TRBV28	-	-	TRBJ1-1	TGTGCCAGCAGCCAGATGACAGTGAACACTGAAGCTTTCTTT	CASSQMTVNTEAFF
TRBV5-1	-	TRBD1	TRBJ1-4	TGCGCCAGCAGCCTCGGGACAGGGATGTTTAATGAAAAACTGTTTTTT	CASSLGTGMFNEKLFF
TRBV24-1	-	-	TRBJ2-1	TGTGCCACCAGTGATCCCAGGACCAGGGACGGATGGGATGAGCAGTTCTTC	CATSDPRTRDGWDEQFF
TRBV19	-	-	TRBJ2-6	TGTGCCAGTAGTATTCGAGCTGGGGCCAACGTCCTGACTTTC	CASSIRAGANVLTF
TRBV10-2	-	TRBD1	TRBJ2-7	TGCGCCAGCAGTGAGTTAGACGTAGAGGGGGCCCCCTACGAGCAGTACTTC	CASSELDVEGAPYEQYF